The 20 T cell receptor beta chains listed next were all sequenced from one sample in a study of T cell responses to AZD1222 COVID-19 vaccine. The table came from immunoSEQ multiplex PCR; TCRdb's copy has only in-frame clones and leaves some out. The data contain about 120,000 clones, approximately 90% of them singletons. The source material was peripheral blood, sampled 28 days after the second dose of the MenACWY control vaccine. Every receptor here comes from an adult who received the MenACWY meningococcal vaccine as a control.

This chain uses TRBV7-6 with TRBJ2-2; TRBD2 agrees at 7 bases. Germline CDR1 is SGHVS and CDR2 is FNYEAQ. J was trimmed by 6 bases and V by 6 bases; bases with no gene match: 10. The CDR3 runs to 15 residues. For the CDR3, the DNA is TGTGCCAGCAGTCCCAGCGGGACGAGACCCGGGGAGCTGTTTTTT. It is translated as CASSPSGTRPGELFF.

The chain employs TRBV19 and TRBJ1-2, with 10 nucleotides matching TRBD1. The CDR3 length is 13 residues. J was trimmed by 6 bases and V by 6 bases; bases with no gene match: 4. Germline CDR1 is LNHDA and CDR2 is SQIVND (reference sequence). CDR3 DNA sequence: TGTGCCAGTAGATGGGGACAGGGGAATGGCTACACCTTC. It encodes CASRWGQGNGYTF. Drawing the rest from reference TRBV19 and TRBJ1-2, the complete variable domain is DGGITQSPKYLFRKEGQNVTLSCEQNLNHDAMYWYRQDPGQGLRLIYYSQIVNDFQKGDIAEGYSVSREKKESFPLTVTSAQKNPTAFYLCASRWGQGNGYTFGSGTRLTVV.

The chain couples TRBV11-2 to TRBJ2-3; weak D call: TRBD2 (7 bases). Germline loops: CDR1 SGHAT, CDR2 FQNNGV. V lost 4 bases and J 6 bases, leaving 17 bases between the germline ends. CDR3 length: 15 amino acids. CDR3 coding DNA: TGTGCCAGCAGCTATTGGGGGGGGGCCGAGGATACGCAGTATTTT. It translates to CASSYWGGAEDTQYF.

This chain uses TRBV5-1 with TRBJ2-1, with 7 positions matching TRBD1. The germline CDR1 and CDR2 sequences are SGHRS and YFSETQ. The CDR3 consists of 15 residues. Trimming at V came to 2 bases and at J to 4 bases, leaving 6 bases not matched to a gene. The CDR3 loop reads CASSLPGQIYNEQFF. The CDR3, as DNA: TGCGCCAGCAGCTTACCGGGACAGATATACAATGAGCAGTTCTTC.

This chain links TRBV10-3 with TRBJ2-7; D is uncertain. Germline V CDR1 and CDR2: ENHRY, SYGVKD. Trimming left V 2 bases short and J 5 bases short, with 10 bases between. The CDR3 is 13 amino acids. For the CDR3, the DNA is TGTGCCATCAGTGAGGCGCGAGACAACGAGCAGTACTTC. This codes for CAISEARDNEQYF.

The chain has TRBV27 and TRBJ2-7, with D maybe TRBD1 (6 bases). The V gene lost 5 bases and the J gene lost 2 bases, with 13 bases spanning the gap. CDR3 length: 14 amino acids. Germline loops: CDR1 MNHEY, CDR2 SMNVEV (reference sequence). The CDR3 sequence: CASSKGDRTYEQYV. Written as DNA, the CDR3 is TGTGCCAGCAGTAAGGGGGATCGAACCTACGAGCAGTACGTC.

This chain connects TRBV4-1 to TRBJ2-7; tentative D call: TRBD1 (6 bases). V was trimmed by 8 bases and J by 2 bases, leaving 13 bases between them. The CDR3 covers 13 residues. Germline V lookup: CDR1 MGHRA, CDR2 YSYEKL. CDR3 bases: TGCGCCAGCCGTCAGGGGACGGCCTACGAGCAGTACGTC. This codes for CASRQGTAYEQYV.

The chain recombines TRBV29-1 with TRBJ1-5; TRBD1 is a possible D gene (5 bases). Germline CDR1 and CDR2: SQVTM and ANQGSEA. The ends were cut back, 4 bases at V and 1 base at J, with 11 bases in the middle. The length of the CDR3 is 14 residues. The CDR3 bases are TGCAGCGTTGGGGGGGATGGGAGCAATCAGCCCCAGCATTTT. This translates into CSVGGDGSNQPQHF.

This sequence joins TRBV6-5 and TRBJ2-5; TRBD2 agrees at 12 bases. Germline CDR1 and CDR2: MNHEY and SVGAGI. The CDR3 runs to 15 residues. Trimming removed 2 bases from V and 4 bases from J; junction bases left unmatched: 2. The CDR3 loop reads CASSYTSGGPETQYF. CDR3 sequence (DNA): TGTGCCAGCAGTTACACTAGCGGGGGGCCAGAGACCCAGTACTTC.

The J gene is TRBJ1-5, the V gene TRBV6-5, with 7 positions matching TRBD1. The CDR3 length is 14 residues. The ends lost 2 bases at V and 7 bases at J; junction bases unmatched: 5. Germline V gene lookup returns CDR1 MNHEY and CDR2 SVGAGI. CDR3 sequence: CASSYDRVQQPQHF. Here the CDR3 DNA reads TGTGCCAGCAGTTACGACAGGGTGCAGCAGCCCCAGCATTTT.

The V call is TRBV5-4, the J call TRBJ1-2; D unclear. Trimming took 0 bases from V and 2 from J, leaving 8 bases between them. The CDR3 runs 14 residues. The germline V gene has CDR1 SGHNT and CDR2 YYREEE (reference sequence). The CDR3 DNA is TGTGCCAGCAGCTTGGGGCAGGTCAACTATGGCTACACCTTC. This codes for CASSLGQVNYGYTF.

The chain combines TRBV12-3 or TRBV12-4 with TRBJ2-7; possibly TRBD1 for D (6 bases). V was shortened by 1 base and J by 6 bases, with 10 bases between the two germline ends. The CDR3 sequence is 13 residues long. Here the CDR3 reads CASSLGTAFEQYV. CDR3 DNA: TGTGCCAGCAGTTTAGGGACAGCTTTCGAGCAGTACGTC.

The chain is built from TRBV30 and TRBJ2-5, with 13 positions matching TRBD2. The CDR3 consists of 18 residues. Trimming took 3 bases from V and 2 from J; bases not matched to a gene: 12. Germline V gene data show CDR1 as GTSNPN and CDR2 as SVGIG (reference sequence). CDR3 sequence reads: CAWRGNSPGLAGQETQYF. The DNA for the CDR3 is TGTGCCTGGAGGGGGAACTCTCCGGGACTAGCGGGACAAGAGACCCAGTACTTC.

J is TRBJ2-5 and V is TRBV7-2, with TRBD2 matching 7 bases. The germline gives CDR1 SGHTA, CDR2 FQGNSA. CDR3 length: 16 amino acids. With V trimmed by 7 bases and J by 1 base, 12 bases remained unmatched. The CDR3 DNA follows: TGTGCCAGCACCCTGGGATGGCGGGGGATCCAAGAGACCCAGTACTTC. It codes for CASTLGWRGIQETQYF.

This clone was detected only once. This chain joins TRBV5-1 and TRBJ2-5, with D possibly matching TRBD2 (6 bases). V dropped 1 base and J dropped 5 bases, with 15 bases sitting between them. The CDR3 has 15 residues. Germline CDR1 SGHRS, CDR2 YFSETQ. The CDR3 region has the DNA TGCGCCAGCAGCTTGTCCGGCGGGATTGGTGAGACCCAGTACTTC. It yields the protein CASSLSGGIGETQYF.

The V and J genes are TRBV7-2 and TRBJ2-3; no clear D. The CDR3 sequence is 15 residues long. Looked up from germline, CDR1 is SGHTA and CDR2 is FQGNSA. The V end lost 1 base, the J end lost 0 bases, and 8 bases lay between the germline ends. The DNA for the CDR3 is TGTGCCAGCAGCTTAGTGGGCAGGAGCACAGATACGCAGTATTTT. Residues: CASSLVGRSTDTQYF.

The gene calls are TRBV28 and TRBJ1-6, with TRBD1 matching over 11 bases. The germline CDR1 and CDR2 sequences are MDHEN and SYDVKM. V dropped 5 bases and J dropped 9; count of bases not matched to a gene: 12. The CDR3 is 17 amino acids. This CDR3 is CASSPHGAGQGASPLHF. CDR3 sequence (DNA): TGTGCCAGCAGTCCACATGGGGCCGGACAGGGGGCTTCACCCCTCCACTTT.

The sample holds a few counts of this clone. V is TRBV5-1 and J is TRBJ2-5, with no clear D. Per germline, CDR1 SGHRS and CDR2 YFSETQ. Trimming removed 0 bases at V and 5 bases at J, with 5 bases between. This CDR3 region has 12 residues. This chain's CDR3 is CASSLAMETQYF. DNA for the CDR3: TGCGCCAGCAGCTTGGCCATGGAGACCCAGTACTTC.

The CDR3 DNA reads as TGTGCCAGCAGCTTAGACGGGAACACAGATACGCAGTATTTT. Translating gives CASSLDGNTDTQYF. The chain carries TRBV7-2 and TRBJ2-3, with TRBD2 as a possible D gene (5 bases). The germline V gene has CDR1 SGHTA and CDR2 FQGNSA. The CDR3 runs 14 residues. V lost 1 base and J 2 bases, leaving 7 bases between the germline ends.

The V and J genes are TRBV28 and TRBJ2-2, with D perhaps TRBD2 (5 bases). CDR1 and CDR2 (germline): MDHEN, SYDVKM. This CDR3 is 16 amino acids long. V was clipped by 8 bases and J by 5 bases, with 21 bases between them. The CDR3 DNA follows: TGTGCCAGCTCCCCCCCGGGCAGGACTTCTACCGGGGAGCTGTTTTTT. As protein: CASSPPGRTSTGELFF.